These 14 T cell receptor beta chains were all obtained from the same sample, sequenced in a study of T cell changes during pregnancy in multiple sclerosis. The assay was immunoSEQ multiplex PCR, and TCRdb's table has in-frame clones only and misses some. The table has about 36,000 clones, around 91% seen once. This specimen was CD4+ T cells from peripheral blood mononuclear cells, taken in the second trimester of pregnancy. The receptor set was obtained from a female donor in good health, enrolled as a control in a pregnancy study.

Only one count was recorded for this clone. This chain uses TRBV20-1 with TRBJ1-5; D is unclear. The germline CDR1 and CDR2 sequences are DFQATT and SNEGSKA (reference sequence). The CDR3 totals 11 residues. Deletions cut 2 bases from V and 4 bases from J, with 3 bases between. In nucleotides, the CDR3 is TGCAGTGCTAGAATAAATCAGCCCCAGCATTTT. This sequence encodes CSARINQPQHF.

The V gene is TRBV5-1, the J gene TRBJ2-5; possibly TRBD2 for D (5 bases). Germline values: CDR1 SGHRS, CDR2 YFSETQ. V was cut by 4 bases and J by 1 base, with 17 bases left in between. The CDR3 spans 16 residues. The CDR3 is CASSPGGDPFQETQYF. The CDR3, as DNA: TGCGCCAGCAGCCCCGGAGGAGATCCCTTCCAAGAGACCCAGTACTTC.

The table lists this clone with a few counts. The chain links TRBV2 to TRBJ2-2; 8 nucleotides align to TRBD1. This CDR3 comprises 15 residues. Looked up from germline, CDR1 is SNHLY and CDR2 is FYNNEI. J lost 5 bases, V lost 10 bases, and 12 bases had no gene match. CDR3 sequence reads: CAIPRDRMFTGELFF. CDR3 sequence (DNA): TGTGCCATACCTAGGGACAGGATGTTTACCGGGGAGCTGTTTTTT. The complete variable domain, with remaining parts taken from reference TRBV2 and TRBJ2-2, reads EPEVTQTPSHQVTQMGQEVILRCVPISNHLYFYWYRQILGQKVEFLVSFYNNEISEKSEIFDDQFSVERPDGSNFTLKIRSTKLEDSAMYFCAIPRDRMFTGELFFGEGSRLTVL.

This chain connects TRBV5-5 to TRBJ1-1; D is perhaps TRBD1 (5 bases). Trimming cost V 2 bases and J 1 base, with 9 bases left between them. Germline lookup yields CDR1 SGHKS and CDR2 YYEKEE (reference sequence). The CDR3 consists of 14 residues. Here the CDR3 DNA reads TGTGCCAGCAGCTTCCCCGACAGGAACACTGAAGCTTTCTTT. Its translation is CASSFPDRNTEAFF. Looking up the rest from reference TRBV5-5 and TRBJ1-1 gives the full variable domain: DAGVTQSPTHLIKTRGQQVTLRCSPISGHKSVSWYQQVLGQGPQFIFQYYEKEERGRGNFPDRFSARQFPNYSSELNVNALLLGDSALYLCASSFPDRNTEAFFGQGTRLTVV.

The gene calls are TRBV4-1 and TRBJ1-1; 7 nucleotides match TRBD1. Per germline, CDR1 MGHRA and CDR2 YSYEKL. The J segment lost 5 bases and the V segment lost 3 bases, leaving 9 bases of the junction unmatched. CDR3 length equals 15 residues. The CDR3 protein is CASSQGYRGRTEAFF. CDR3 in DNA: TGCGCCAGCAGCCAGGGGTACAGGGGTAGAACTGAAGCTTTCTTT.

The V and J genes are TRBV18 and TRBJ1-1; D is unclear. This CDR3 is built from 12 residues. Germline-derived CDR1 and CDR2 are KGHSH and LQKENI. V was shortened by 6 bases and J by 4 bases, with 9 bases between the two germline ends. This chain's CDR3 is CASSSTSTEAFF. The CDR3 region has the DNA TGTGCCAGCTCCTCAACAAGCACTGAAGCTTTCTTT. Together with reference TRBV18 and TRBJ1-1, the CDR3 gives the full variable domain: NAGVMQNPRHLVRRRGQEARLRCSPMKGHSHVYWYRQLPEEGLKFMVYLQKENIIDESGMPKERFSAEFPKEGPSILRIQQVVRGDSAAYFCASSSTSTEAFFGQGTRLTVV.

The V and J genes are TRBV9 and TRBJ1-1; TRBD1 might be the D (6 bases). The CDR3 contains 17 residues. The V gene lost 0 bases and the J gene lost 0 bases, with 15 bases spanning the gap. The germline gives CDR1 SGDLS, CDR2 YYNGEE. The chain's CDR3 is CASSVDLSGGLNTEAFF. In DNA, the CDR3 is TGTGCCAGCAGCGTAGATTTGTCGGGGGGCTTGAACACTGAAGCTTTCTTT.

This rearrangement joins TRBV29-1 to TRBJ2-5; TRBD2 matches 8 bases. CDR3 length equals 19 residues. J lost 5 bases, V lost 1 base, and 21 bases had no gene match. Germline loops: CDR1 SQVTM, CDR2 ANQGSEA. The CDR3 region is CSVEVLRPKGWRGEETQYF. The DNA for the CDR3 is TGCAGCGTTGAAGTTCTGCGCCCTAAAGGGTGGCGGGGGGAGGAGACCCAGTACTTC.

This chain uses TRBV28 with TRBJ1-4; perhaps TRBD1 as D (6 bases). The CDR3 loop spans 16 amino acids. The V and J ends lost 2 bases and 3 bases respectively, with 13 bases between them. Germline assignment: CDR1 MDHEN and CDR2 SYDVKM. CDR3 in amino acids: CASSLGGPGANEKLFF. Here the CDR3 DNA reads TGTGCCAGCAGTTTAGGGGGTCCAGGGGCTAATGAAAAACTGTTTTTT.

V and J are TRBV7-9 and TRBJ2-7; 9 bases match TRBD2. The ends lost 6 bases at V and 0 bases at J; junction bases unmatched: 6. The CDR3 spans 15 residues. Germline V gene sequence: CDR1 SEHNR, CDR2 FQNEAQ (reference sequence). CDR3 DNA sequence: TGTGCCAGCAGTTCCGAAGCGGGAGGCTCCTACGAGCAGTACTTC. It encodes CASSSEAGGSYEQYF.

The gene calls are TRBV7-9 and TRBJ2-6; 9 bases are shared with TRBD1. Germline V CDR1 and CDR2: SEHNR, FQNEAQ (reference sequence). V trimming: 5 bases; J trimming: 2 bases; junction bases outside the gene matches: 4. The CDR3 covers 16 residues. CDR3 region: CASSLRQGAGANVLTF. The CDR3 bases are TGTGCCAGCAGCCTCAGACAGGGGGCTGGGGCCAACGTCCTGACTTTC.

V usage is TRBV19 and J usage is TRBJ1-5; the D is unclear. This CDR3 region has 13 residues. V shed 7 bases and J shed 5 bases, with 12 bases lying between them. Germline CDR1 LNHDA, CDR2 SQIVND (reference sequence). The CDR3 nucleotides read TGTGCCAGTAACTCCCGGGGAGATCAGCCCCAGCATTTT. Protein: CASNSRGDQPQHF.

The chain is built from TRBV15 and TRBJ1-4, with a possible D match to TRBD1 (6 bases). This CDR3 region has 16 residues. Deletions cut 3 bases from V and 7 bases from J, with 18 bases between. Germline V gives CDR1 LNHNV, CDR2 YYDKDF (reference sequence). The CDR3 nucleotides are TGTGCCACCAGCAGGAGGGGGAGGGGCGCCGGTGAAAAACTGTTTTTT. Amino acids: CATSRRGRGAGEKLFF.

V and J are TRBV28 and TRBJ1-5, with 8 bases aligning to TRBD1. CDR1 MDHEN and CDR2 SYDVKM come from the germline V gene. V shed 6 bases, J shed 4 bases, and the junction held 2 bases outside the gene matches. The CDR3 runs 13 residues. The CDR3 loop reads CASRGQENQPQHF. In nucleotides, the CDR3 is TGTGCCAGCAGGGGACAGGAAAATCAGCCCCAGCATTTT.